The 25 T cell receptor beta chains below all came from one sample that was sequenced in a study of cytomegalovirus exposure and HLA in healthy donors. Amplification used 60 Vbeta primers and 13 Jbeta primers. Sequencing was performed with immunoSEQ multiplex PCR; in TCRdb, only in-frame clones are kept and a portion is missing. The sample records 64,000 or so clones, 85% being singletons. The sequenced sample consisted of PBMCs. The receptor source for this set is a female donor in good health and CMV-seronegative.

J is TRBJ2-3 and V is TRBV30; perhaps TRBD2 as D (5 bases). V was pared by 0 bases and J by 6 bases, with 10 bases between. The CDR3 consists of 13 residues. CDR1 is GTSNPN and CDR2 is SVGIG in the germline V gene (reference sequence). This CDR3 is CAWSVRRVDTQYF. The CDR3 DNA reads TGTGCCTGGAGTGTACGGCGGGTGGATACGCAGTATTTT.

The chain's CDR3 is CASSLGGAGATYNEQFF. The CDR3 region has the DNA TGTGCCAGCAGCTTAGGGGGCGCTGGGGCCACCTACAATGAGCAGTTCTTC. V is TRBV7-8 and J is TRBJ2-1, with D possibly matching TRBD1 (5 bases). Germline V lookup: CDR1 SGHVS, CDR2 FQNEAQ. There are 17 residues in the CDR3. With 1 base removed from V and 2 bases from J, the gap between germline ends came to 15 bases.

V is TRBV4-3 and J is TRBJ2-5; D possibly matches TRBD1 or TRBD2 (6 bases each). The assigned J gene may be wrong: the sequence end matches TRBJ2-7 better. CDR1 LGHNA and CDR2 YSLEER come from the germline V gene. The CDR3 runs to 17 residues. The CDR3 protein is CASSQVRGGGGSYEQYF. The CDR3 DNA reads as TGCGCCAGCAGCCAGGTTCGTGGCGGAGGGGGCTCCTACGAGCAGTACTTC.

This clone was detected only a few times. The CDR3 protein is CASSLAGGETQYF. The CDR3 coding sequence is TGTGCCAGCAGCTTAGCGGGGGGGGAGACCCAGTACTTC. V usage is TRBV11-2 and J usage is TRBJ2-5, with 8 bases aligning to TRBD2. The CDR3 sequence is 13 residues long. V shed 1 base, J shed 5 bases, and the junction held 0 bases outside the gene matches. Germline CDR1 reads SGHAT; CDR2 reads FQNNGV.

The chain uses TRBV5-6 and TRBJ2-1; TRBD1 agrees at 7 bases. The CDR3 loop spans 18 amino acids. The germline V gene has CDR1 SGHDT and CDR2 YYEEEE. V lost 4 bases and J lost 6; bases outside the gene matches: 19. The CDR3 bases are TGTGCCAGCAGCCGCCCTCTACAACAGGGGCTAAGGGGCAATGAGCAGTTCTTC. Protein product: CASSRPLQQGLRGNEQFF.

The chain has TRBV19 and TRBJ2-7; D may be TRBD1 (6 bases). The germline gives CDR1 LNHDA, CDR2 SQIVND (reference sequence). V lost 8 bases to trimming and J lost 2 bases, with 16 bases between them. The CDR3 has 14 amino acids. Here the CDR3 DNA reads TGTGCCAGTGATACAGGGAGAGGAGCCTACGAGCAGTACTTC. As protein: CASDTGRGAYEQYF.

In regard to this clone: Germline and junction disagree at one end, which may indicate a read error. V gene TRBV19 combines with J gene TRBJ1-1; possibly TRBD1 for D (6 bases). The CDR3 runs 11 residues. CDR1 and CDR2 (germline): LNHDA, SQIVND (reference sequence). The CDR3, as DNA: TGTGCCAGTAGAATAGACAGGGAAGCTTTCTTT. Residues: CASRIDREAFF.

The chain joins TRBV9 to TRBJ2-2, with D perhaps matching TRBD2 (6 bases). Germline V gives CDR1 SGDLS, CDR2 YYNGEE. This CDR3 region has 13 residues. V gave up 4 bases and J gave up 9 bases, with 13 bases separating them. CDR3 nucleotides: TGTGCCAGCAGCACGGGGGAGGTCCGGGAGCTGTTTTTT. Translating it yields CASSTGEVRELFF.

This chain joins TRBV2 and TRBJ1-2, with TRBD1 identical over 8 bases. Per germline, CDR1 SNHLY and CDR2 FYNNEI. This CDR3 has 14 amino acids. Trimming at V came to 4 bases and at J to 7 bases, leaving 8 bases not matched to a gene. In nucleotides, the CDR3 is TGTGCCAGCAGTGGGACAGGGAGAGTTGTTGGCTACACCTTC. Translated: CASSGTGRVVGYTF. The full variable domain, completed using reference TRBV2 and TRBJ1-2, is EPEVTQTPSHQVTQMGQEVILRCVPISNHLYFYWYRQILGQKVEFLVSFYNNEISEKSEIFDDQFSVERPDGSNFTLKIRSTKLEDSAMYFCASSGTGRVVGYTFGSGTRLTVV.

The chain links TRBV28 to TRBJ1-2, with a tentative D call TRBD1 (5 bases). Germline CDR1 is MDHEN and CDR2 is SYDVKM. CDR3 length: 18 amino acids. Trimming left V 6 bases short and J 5 bases short, with 28 bases between. The CDR3 sequence is CASSPFYLGEGARYGYTF. Here the CDR3 DNA reads TGTGCCAGCAGCCCTTTCTATCTCGGTGAAGGGGCGCGTTATGGCTACACCTTC.

With regard to this clone: The germline gene is not matched at one end of the junction; a read error may be the cause. This chain connects TRBV7-9 to TRBJ2-3; perhaps TRBD2 as D (5 bases). Germline lookup yields CDR1 SEHNR and CDR2 FQNEAQ (reference sequence). The CDR3 has 13 residues. The CDR3 region has the DNA TGTTCCAGCAGCTTAGACGGAGGAGATACGCAGTATTTT. Translating gives CSSSLDGGDTQYF.

The rearrangement joins TRBV14 to TRBJ2-5; D unclear. Germline V CDR1 and CDR2: SGHDN, FVKESK. The CDR3 is made up of 12 amino acids. V was trimmed by 5 bases and J by 5 bases, leaving 9 bases between them. CDR3 protein: CASSSRWETQYF. The DNA for the CDR3 is TGTGCCAGCAGCTCTCGGTGGGAGACCCAGTACTTC. Together with reference TRBV14 and TRBJ2-5, the CDR3 gives the full variable domain: EAGVTQFPSHSVIEKGQTVTLRCDPISGHDNLYWYRRVMGKEIKFLLHFVKESKQDESGMPNNRFLAERTGGTYSTLKVQPAELEDSGVYFCASSSRWETQYFGPGTRLLVL.

CDR3 DNA sequence: TGTGCCAGCAGTTTAGTTACAGAAGTGCGTTGCGAGCAGTACTTC. Encoded protein: CASSLVTEVRCEQYF. The chain links TRBV28 to TRBJ2-7; no reliable D call. Germline-derived CDR1 and CDR2 are MDHEN and SYDVKM. V lost 2 bases and J 6 bases, leaving 17 bases between the germline ends. CDR3 length: 15 residues.

The V call is TRBV5-1, the J call TRBJ2-1; no reliable D call. Trimming left V 0 bases short and J 7 bases short, with 8 bases between. The CDR3 loop spans 13 amino acids. Germline CDR1 reads SGHRS; CDR2 reads YFSETQ. The CDR3 loop reads CASSLGTLNEQFF. The CDR3 DNA reads TGCGCCAGCAGCTTGGGTACCCTAAATGAGCAGTTCTTC. The full variable domain, with the rest looked up from reference TRBV5-1 and TRBJ2-1, is KAGVTQTPRYLIKTRGQQVTLSCSPISGHRSVSWYQQTPGQGLQFLFEYFSETQRNKGNFPGRFSGRQFSNSRSEMNVSTLELGDSALYLCASSLGTLNEQFFGPGTRLTVL.

The J gene is TRBJ2-1, the V gene TRBV7-9; possible D gene TRBD2, 6 bases. Between the trimmed V and J ends, which lost 6 bases and 6 bases, there was a span of 12 bases. The CDR3 loop spans 13 amino acids. Germline V gives CDR1 SEHNR, CDR2 FQNEAQ (reference sequence). CDR3 nucleotides: TGTGCCAGCAGTCCTACTAGCATCAATGAGCAGTTCTTC. This encodes CASSPTSINEQFF.

The rearrangement uses TRBV9 and TRBJ2-2, with TRBD1 identical over 8 bases. The CDR3 covers 15 residues. V trimming: 3 bases; J trimming: 4 bases; junction bases outside the gene matches: 5. Per germline, CDR1 SGDLS and CDR2 YYNGEE. CDR3 protein: CASSETGGSTGELFF. The DNA of the CDR3 is TGTGCCAGCAGCGAAACAGGGGGTAGCACCGGGGAGCTGTTTTTT.

The chain couples TRBV4-2 to TRBJ2-1; D is uncertain. The CDR3 is 14 amino acids. The germline V and J ends were trimmed by 4 bases and 4 bases, with 11 bases remaining between them. CDR1 and CDR2 from the germline V gene are LGHNA and YNFKEQ. In DNA, the CDR3 is TGTGCCAGCAGCCCTCCCACTACTTACAATGAGCAGTTCTTC. Its translation: CASSPPTTYNEQFF.

The chain employs TRBV7-2 and TRBJ2-1; D might be TRBD2 (6 bases). This CDR3 is built from 12 residues. Germline CDR1 and CDR2: SGHTA and FQGNSA. Trimming stripped 2 bases from V and 8 bases from J, with 7 bases between. The CDR3 loop is CASSLTGDEQFF. The CDR3, as DNA: TGTGCCAGCAGCTTAACGGGGGATGAGCAGTTCTTC.

In this sample, this clone turned up a few times. The V and J genes are TRBV7-9 and TRBJ1-2, with D unresolved. The V end lost 1 base, the J end lost 4 bases, and 4 bases lay between the germline ends. Germline loops: CDR1 SEHNR, CDR2 FQNEAQ (reference sequence). This CDR3 is 12 amino acids long. Here the CDR3 DNA reads TGTGCCAGCAGCTTAGTCAGCTATGGCTACACCTTC. This gives the protein CASSLVSYGYTF.

The chain joins TRBV5-1 to TRBJ2-3; 8 bases align to TRBD2. Germline CDR1 is SGHRS and CDR2 is YFSETQ. The CDR3 is 15 amino acids. V was pared by 4 bases and J by 4 bases, with 8 bases of the junction left unmatched. In nucleotides, the CDR3 is TGCGCCAGCAGCCCCGGGGGGGGTCAGGCAGATACGCAGTATTTT. As protein: CASSPGGGQADTQYF. Drawing the rest from reference TRBV5-1 and TRBJ2-3, the complete variable domain is KAGVTQTPRYLIKTRGQQVTLSCSPISGHRSVSWYQQTPGQGLQFLFEYFSETQRNKGNFPGRFSGRQFSNSRSEMNVSTLELGDSALYLCASSPGGGQADTQYFGPGTRLTVL.

The CDR3 loop reads CASSPPRLAGGDTETQYF. CDR3 coding DNA: TGTGCCAGCTCACCACCGCGACTAGCGGGGGGGGATACGGAGACCCAGTACTTC. The chain is built from TRBV18 and TRBJ2-5, with TRBD2 matching over 14 bases. Germline values: CDR1 KGHSH, CDR2 LQKENI. The V segment lost 0 bases and the J segment 5 bases; nucleotides outside the gene matches: 8. This CDR3 is built from 18 residues.

This clone was seen a few times. The V gene is TRBV5-4, the J gene TRBJ1-1; 11 bases match TRBD1. This CDR3 spans 14 amino acids. Unmatched junction bases numbered 3, after V lost 3 bases and J lost 5 bases. The germline gives CDR1 SGHNT, CDR2 YYREEE (reference sequence). The DNA of the CDR3 is TGTGCCAGCAGCTCTGGGACAGGGGGTACTGAAGCTTTCTTT. It codes for CASSSGTGGTEAFF.

V gene TRBV23-1 combines with J gene TRBJ1-5; 8 nucleotides align to TRBD1. TRBV23-1 is an ORF, and what it does is uncertain. The CDR3 length is 18 residues. V shed 3 bases and J 5 bases; nucleotides not matched to a gene: 15. CDR3 sequence: CASSQSRGRLVGDQPQHF. The CDR3 coding sequence is TGCGCCAGCAGTCAGAGCAGGGGGCGCTTGGTGGGCGATCAGCCCCAGCATTTT.

The chain has TRBV28 and TRBJ1-3, with unresolved D. Per germline, CDR1 MDHEN and CDR2 SYDVKM. The V gene lost 5 bases and the J gene lost 0 bases, with 11 bases spanning the gap. The CDR3 sequence is 15 residues long. Here the CDR3 reads CASSPAGISGNTIYF. In nucleotides, the CDR3 is TGTGCCAGCAGTCCTGCGGGGATCTCTGGAAACACCATATATTTT. Full variable domain (remainder filled in from reference TRBV28 and TRBJ1-3): DVKVTQSSRYLVKRTGEKVFLECVQDMDHENMFWYRQDPGLGLRLIYFSYDVKMKEKGDIPEGYSVSREKKERFSLILESASTNQTSMYLCASSPAGISGNTIYFGEGSWLTVV.

The chain joins TRBV30 to TRBJ1-2, with D possibly TRBD1 on 6 matching bases. Trimming cost V 8 bases and J 0 bases, with 10 bases left between them. Germline V gene sequence: CDR1 GTSNPN, CDR2 SVGIG (reference sequence). This CDR3 region has 12 residues. The chain's CDR3 is CAEGEANYGYTF. In nucleotides, the CDR3 is TGTGCCGAGGGGGAAGCTAACTATGGCTACACCTTC.